These 26 T cell receptor beta chains were sequenced from one sample in a study of molecular identifiers for immune sequencing clone quantification (dated by TCRdb to between 2018 and 2020). Library creation used PCR. The instrument given in TCRdb is Illumina HiSeq 4000. TCRdb reprocessed the public reads (quality trimming at Q25 with fastp, clone calling with MiXCR) and kept in-frame beta chains. Rows with one shared CDR3 protein collapse into an entry with the most common genes and DNA. The sample contains a few hundred thousand distinct CDR3 sequences, 20% to 25% of them found a single time. The top ten clones comprise about 0.8% of the sample. Specimen: naive CD8+ T cells from blood, with Jurkat cell RNA spiked in. The sample's cell subset or site label is to be understood as: FACS-sorted CD8+CD4-CCR7+CD45RA+ naive T cells. The receptors were sampled from a human donor in good health. Some libraries in this study had Jurkat cell RNA spiked in.

There are a few counts of this clonotype. One base away lies a much larger clone, so this may be a sequencing read error. This chain joins TRBV29-1 and TRBJ2-5; tentatively, D is TRBD1 or TRBD2 (5 bases each). The CDR3 covers 14 residues. V gave up 3 bases and J gave up 0 bases, with 11 bases separating them. Germline V gene sequence: CDR1 SQVTM, CDR2 ANQGSEA. The CDR3 loop is CSVEGTEYQETQYF. The CDR3 coding sequence is TGCAGCGTTGAGGGGACGGAGTACCAAGAGACCCAGTACTTC.

The chain employs TRBV24-1 and TRBJ2-2, with D hard to call. The CDR3 contains 14 residues. Trimming shortened V by 1 base and J by 8 bases, and 10 bases separated the two germline ends. The germline V gene encodes CDR1 KGHDR and CDR2 SFDVKD. This CDR3 is CATSDFGPSGELFF. CDR3 bases: TGTGCCACCAGTGATTTTGGTCCGTCGGGGGAGCTGTTTTTT.

This clonotype was observed a few times. This chain joins TRBV20-1 and TRBJ2-5; TRBD2 matches 11 bases. Germline-derived CDR1 and CDR2 are DFQATT and SNEGSKA (reference sequence). CDR3 size: 14 residues. V lost 5 bases to trimming and J lost 4 bases; unmatched junction nucleotides: 6. The CDR3 DNA reads TGCAGTGCTGGTCTCACTAGCGGGGGAGAGACCCAGTACTTC. Translating it yields CSAGLTSGGETQYF.

This clonotype appeared many times. The V gene is TRBV20-1, the J gene TRBJ1-1; 7 bases align to TRBD1. Germline V CDR1 and CDR2: DFQATT, SNEGSKA (reference sequence). The V segment lost 3 bases and the J segment 5 bases; nucleotides outside the gene matches: 6. CDR3 length: 13 residues. CDR3 sequence reads: CSAREKQGTEAFF. CDR3 sequence (DNA): TGCAGTGCTAGGGAGAAACAGGGGACTGAAGCTTTCTTT.

Comment on this clonotype: Compared with germline, one end of the junction differs, possibly owing to a read error. V gene TRBV9 combines with J gene TRBJ1-1; D gene unclear. Germline loops: CDR1 SGDLS, CDR2 YYNGEE. There are 13 residues in the CDR3. The CDR3 is CTSSVGGGTEAFF. DNA of the CDR3: TGTACCAGCAGCGTCGGAGGAGGCACTGAAGCTTTCTTT.

The gene calls are TRBV2 and TRBJ1-2; D call uncertain. Germline V gives CDR1 SNHLY, CDR2 FYNNEI. There are 15 residues in the CDR3. The V gene lost 5 bases and the J gene lost 4 bases, with 17 bases spanning the gap. The CDR3 region has the DNA TGTGCCAGCAGTCCAGCAGGAGGTTTTAGCTATGGCTACACCTTC. Protein product: CASSPAGGFSYGYTF.

In the case of this clonotype: A much larger clone lies a single base off, so this may be a read error. This chain joins TRBV27 and TRBJ2-7; D is unclear. CDR3 length: 14 amino acids. Germline V lookup: CDR1 MNHEY, CDR2 SMNVEV (reference sequence). The CDR3 is CVSSFLGTDYEQYF. The CDR3 nucleotides read TGTGTCAGCAGTTTTTTGGGCACCGACTACGAGCAGTACTTC.

This clonotype was counted a few times. This sequence joins TRBV14 and TRBJ2-1; D unclear. From germline, CDR1 is SGHDN and CDR2 FVKESK. The CDR3 is 12 amino acids. Trimming removed 0 bases at V and 8 bases at J, with 5 bases between. The DNA for the CDR3 is TGTGCCAGCAGCCAAGATTGGGATGAGCAGTTCTTC. Protein sequence: CASSQDWDEQFF.

This clonotype was found a few times. J is TRBJ2-7 and V is TRBV6-2 or TRBV6-3, with TRBD2 as a possible D gene (6 bases). CDR1 is MNHEY, CDR2 SVGEGT, per germline. Trimming left V 4 bases short and J 2 bases short, with 15 bases between. The CDR3 length is 15 residues. CDR3 DNA sequence: TGTGCCAGCAGTTCCCCGGAGGGGCTGGCCTACGAGCAGTACTTC. Its translation is CASSSPEGLAYEQYF.

This clonotype was detected ten times or more. The chain recombines TRBV7-9 with TRBJ2-1, with D uncertain. The CDR3 contains 14 residues. Per germline, CDR1 SEHNR and CDR2 FQNEAQ (reference sequence). The ends were cut back, 8 bases at V and 0 bases at J, with 11 bases in the middle. The CDR3 sequence: CASGPASSYNEQFF. The CDR3 DNA reads as TGTGCCAGCGGTCCGGCGAGCTCCTACAATGAGCAGTTCTTC.

This clonotype was observed at least ten times. The chain has TRBV2 and TRBJ2-2; D unresolved. This CDR3 has 14 amino acids. The V end was cut by 8 bases, the J end by 0 bases, with 10 bases between. From germline, CDR1 is SNHLY and CDR2 FYNNEI. This chain's CDR3 is CASSSPPNTGELFF. The CDR3 DNA follows: TGTGCCAGCTCCTCACCCCCGAACACCGGGGAGCTGTTTTTT.

This clonotype was found many times. The chain combines TRBV29-1 with TRBJ2-7; the D gene is possibly TRBD1 (6 bases). CDR1 and CDR2 from the germline V gene are SQVTM and ANQGSEA. Trimming took 6 bases from V and 3 from J, leaving 24 bases between them. The length of the CDR3 is 16 residues. CDR3 residues: CSVGPGTRGGSYEQYF. The CDR3 DNA sequence: TGCAGCGTCGGACCCGGGACCAGGGGTGGTAGCTACGAGCAGTACTTC.

This clonotype showed up many times. The chain combines TRBV13 with TRBJ1-1; tentatively, D is TRBD1 (6 bases). Germline CDR1 PRHDT, CDR2 FYEKMQ (reference sequence). Trimming removed 5 bases at V and 3 bases at J, with 7 bases between. The CDR3 runs 12 residues. The CDR3 loop reads CASSDRYTEAFF. CDR3 coding DNA: TGTGCCAGCAGCGACAGGTACACTGAAGCTTTCTTT.

In its sample, this clonotype was seen a few times. The CDR3 loop is CASSQVGEGQPQHF. The DNA for the CDR3 is TGTGCCAGCAGCCAAGTTGGTGAGGGTCAGCCCCAGCATTTT. V usage is TRBV3-1 and J usage is TRBJ1-5, with D uncertain. V was trimmed by 1 base and J by 6 bases, leaving 10 bases between them. The CDR3 length is 14 residues. The germline gives CDR1 LGHDT, CDR2 YNNKEL (reference sequence).

This sequence joins TRBV7-3 and TRBJ2-5; 13 bases are shared with TRBD2. V trimming: 2 bases; J trimming: 4 bases; junction bases outside the gene matches: 10. CDR3 length: 18 residues. Germline lookup yields CDR1 SGHTA and CDR2 FQGTGA. The CDR3 DNA follows: TGTGCCAGCAGCTTAGGGACTAGCGGGATGTCAGGGTTAGAGACCCAGTACTTC. It is translated as CASSLGTSGMSGLETQYF.

This sequence joins TRBV19 and TRBJ2-7; D possibly corresponds to TRBD1 (5 bases). The CDR3 is 14 amino acids. The V end lost 1 base, the J end lost 5 bases, and 12 bases lay between the germline ends. Germline CDR1 and CDR2: LNHDA and SQIVND (reference sequence). The CDR3 nucleotides read TGTGCCAGTAGTATAGTTCCCAGGGCCCACGAGCAGTACTTC. Translation gives CASSIVPRAHEQYF.

The rearrangement joins TRBV20-1 to TRBJ2-7, with TRBD1 as a possible D gene (6 bases). The CDR3 covers 15 residues. The germline V gene encodes CDR1 DFQATT and CDR2 SNEGSKA (reference sequence). The germline V and J ends were trimmed by 5 bases and 3 bases, with 20 bases remaining between them. CDR3 sequence: CSAPNSGDRGYEQYF. CDR3 sequence (DNA): TGCAGTGCTCCCAACTCAGGGGACCGCGGCTACGAGCAGTACTTC.

This clonotype was counted a few times. The chain recombines TRBV4-1 with TRBJ2-1; D is ambiguous. V lost 2 bases and J lost 9, with 11 bases in between. This CDR3 has 13 amino acids. The germline V gene has CDR1 MGHRA and CDR2 YSYEKL. This chain's CDR3 is CASSQSRISEQFF. The DNA of the CDR3 is TGCGCCAGCAGCCAAAGTAGGATTTCTGAGCAGTTCTTC.

This clonotype came up many times. This chain links TRBV2 with TRBJ1-1; 7 bases are a match to TRBD1. Unmatched junction bases numbered 4, after V lost 6 bases and J lost 0 bases. The germline gives CDR1 SNHLY, CDR2 FYNNEI. The CDR3 loop spans 14 amino acids. CDR3 bases: TGTGCCAGCAGCGCGGGACAGATGAACACTGAAGCTTTCTTT. Protein product: CASSAGQMNTEAFF. The entire variable domain, with the rest obtained from reference TRBV2 and TRBJ1-1, is as follows: EPEVTQTPSHQVTQMGQEVILRCVPISNHLYFYWYRQILGQKVEFLVSFYNNEISEKSEIFDDQFSVERPDGSNFTLKIRSTKLEDSAMYFCASSAGQMNTEAFFGQGTRLTVV.

This sequence joins TRBV20-1 and TRBJ2-3; D possibly matches TRBD1 or TRBD2 (5 bases each). Germline CDR1 reads DFQATT; CDR2 reads SNEGSKA (reference sequence). This CDR3 spans 12 amino acids. Trimming left V 6 bases short and J 4 bases short, with 11 bases between. The CDR3 loop is CSARGDPDTQYF. The CDR3 DNA reads TGCAGTGCCCGAGGGGACCCAGATACGCAGTATTTT.

The chain joins TRBV5-5 to TRBJ2-7, with TRBD2 identical over 7 bases. The germline V gene encodes CDR1 SGHKS and CDR2 YYEKEE (reference sequence). V shed 4 bases and J 0 bases; nucleotides not matched to a gene: 7. This CDR3 comprises 15 residues. The CDR3 region is CASSLRTRVSYEQYF. The CDR3 DNA reads as TGTGCCAGCAGCCTTAGGACTAGAGTCTCCTACGAGCAGTACTTC.

Ten or more counts support this clonotype. The V gene is TRBV12-3 or TRBV12-4, the J gene TRBJ1-1, with TRBD1 identical over 7 bases. This CDR3 region has 15 residues. The V and J ends lost 2 bases and 1 base, in that order; junction bases with no gene match: 4. The CDR3 protein is CASSLRGRENTEAFF. The CDR3 nucleotides are TGTGCCAGCAGTTTAAGGGGGCGAGAGAACACTGAAGCTTTCTTT.

The sample holds a few counts of this clonotype. The chain employs TRBV4-3 and TRBJ2-1, with a possible D match to TRBD2 (6 bases). Trimming stripped 0 bases from V and 8 bases from J, with 11 bases between. Germline V gives CDR1 LGHNA, CDR2 YSLEER. The CDR3 contains 14 residues. The DNA for the CDR3 is TGCGCCAGCAGCCAAGATCCGGGGGAGGATGAGCAGTTCTTC. This sequence encodes CASSQDPGEDEQFF.

This clonotype was counted at least ten times. The chain uses TRBV7-2 and TRBJ2-7; 7 nucleotides match TRBD1. V dropped 4 bases and J dropped 2; count of bases not matched to a gene: 8. This CDR3 region has 15 residues. The germline CDR1 and CDR2 sequences are SGHTA and FQGNSA. CDR3 in amino acids: CASSWSEGATYEQYF. CDR3 DNA: TGTGCCAGCAGCTGGAGCGAGGGGGCAACCTACGAGCAGTACTTC.

This clonotype turned up a few times. At one boundary the junction diverges from the germline segment, which might be a read error. This sequence joins TRBV5-3 and TRBJ2-7, with a weak D call TRBD2 (5 bases). TRBV5-3 is reported as an ORF; its role is uncertain. CDR3 length equals 14 residues. The CDR3 nucleotides read TGTGCCAGCAGCTCCGGAGGCACGGCCTACGAGCAGTACTTC. This codes for CASSSGGTAYEQYF.

For this clonotype: It is likely a read error, because the conserved phenylalanine at the end of the CDR3 is missing. The chain links TRBV5-1 to TRBJ2-6; 9 bases agree with TRBD1. CDR1 is SGHRS, CDR2 YFSETQ, per germline. V lost 2 bases to trimming and J lost 1 base; unmatched junction nucleotides: 7. CDR3 size: 18 residues. The CDR3 DNA sequence: TGCGCCAGCAGCTTATGGACAGGGGACAAATCTGGGGCCAACGTCCTGACTCTC. It yields the protein CASSLWTGDKSGANVLTL.